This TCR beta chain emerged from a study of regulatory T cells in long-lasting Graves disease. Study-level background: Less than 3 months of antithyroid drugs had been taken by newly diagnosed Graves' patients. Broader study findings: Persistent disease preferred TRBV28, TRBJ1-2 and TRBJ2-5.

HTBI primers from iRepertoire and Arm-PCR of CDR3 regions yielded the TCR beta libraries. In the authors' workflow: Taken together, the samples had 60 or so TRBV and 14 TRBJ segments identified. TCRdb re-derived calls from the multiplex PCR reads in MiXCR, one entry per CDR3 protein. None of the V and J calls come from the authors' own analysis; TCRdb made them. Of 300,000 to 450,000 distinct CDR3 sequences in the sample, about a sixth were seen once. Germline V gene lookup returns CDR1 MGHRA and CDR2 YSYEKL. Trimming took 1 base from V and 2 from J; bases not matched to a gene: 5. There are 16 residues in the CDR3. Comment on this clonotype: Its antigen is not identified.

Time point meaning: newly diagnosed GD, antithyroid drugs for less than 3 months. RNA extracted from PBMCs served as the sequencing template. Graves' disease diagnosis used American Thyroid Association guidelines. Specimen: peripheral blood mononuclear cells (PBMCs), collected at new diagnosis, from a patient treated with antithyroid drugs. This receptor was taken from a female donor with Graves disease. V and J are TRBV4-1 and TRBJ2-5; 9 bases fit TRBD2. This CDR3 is CASSQAAGGFQETQYF. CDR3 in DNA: TGCGCCAGCAGCCAAGCCGCGGGAGGGTTTCAAGAGACCCAGTACTTC.